This TCR beta chain comes out of a study of blood T cell repertoires in COVID-19. The CDR3 totals 15 residues. V shed 6 bases, J shed 0 bases, and the junction held 4 bases outside the gene matches. Germline V lookup: CDR1 MNHNY, CDR2 SVGAGI (reference sequence). Seattle patients were enrolled during active infection and followed longitudinally. Original methodology: Reference gene primer amplification gave estimated nucleated cell counts. The data were produced by immunoSEQ multiplex PCR, yet TCRdb's version contains in-frame clones alone and is incomplete. The DNA gave D and trimming, while V, J and clone size come from that table. The data show about 250,000 clones, 86% seen once.

The TCR comes from a woman aged 80 or over with COVID-19, enrolled during active disease. V usage is TRBV6-6 and J usage is TRBJ2-2, with 7 bases lining up with TRBD2. The sequenced sample consisted of peripheral blood. CDR3 loop: CASSPSGTNTGELFF. The CDR3 DNA sequence: TGTGCCAGCAGCCCTAGCGGCACGAACACCGGGGAGCTGTTTTTT.